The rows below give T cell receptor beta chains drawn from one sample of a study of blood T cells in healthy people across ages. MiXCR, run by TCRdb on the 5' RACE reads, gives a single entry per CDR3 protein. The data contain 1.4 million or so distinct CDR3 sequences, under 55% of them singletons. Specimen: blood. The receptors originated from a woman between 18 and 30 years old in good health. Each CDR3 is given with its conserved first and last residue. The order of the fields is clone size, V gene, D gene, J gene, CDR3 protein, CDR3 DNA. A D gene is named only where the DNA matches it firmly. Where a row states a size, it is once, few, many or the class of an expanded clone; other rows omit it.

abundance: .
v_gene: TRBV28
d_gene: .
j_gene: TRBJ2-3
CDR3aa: CASSPSVADTQYF
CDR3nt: TGTGCCAGCAGCCCTTCTGTGGCAGATACGCAGTATTTT

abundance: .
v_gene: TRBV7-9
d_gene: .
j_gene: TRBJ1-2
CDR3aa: CASSLGGGVSYGYTF
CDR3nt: TGTGCCAGCAGCTTAGGAGGCGGGGTCTCCTATGGCTACACCTTC

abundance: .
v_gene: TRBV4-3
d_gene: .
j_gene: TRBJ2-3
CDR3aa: CASSPRAGEVDTQYF
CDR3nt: TGCGCCAGCAGCCCCCGGGCTGGGGAGGTGGATACGCAGTATTTT

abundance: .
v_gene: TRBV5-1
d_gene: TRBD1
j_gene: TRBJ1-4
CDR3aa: CASSLTARTGSEKLFF
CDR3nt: TGCGCCAGCAGCTTAACGGCCAGGACAGGGAGTGAAAAACTGTTTTTT

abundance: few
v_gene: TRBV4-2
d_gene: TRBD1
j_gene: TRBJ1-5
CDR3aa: CASSQGTGDRDQPQHF
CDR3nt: TGTGCCAGCAGCCAAGGGACAGGGGATAGGGATCAGCCCCAGCATTTT

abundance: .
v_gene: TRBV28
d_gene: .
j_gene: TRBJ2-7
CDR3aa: CASSLELGPYEQYF
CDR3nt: TGTGCCAGCAGTTTAGAGCTCGGGCCCTACGAGCAGTACTTC

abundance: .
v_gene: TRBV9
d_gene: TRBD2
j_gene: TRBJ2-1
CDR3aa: CASSVASSGSNEQFF
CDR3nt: TGTGCCAGCAGCGTAGCGTCTAGCGGGAGTAATGAGCAGTTCTTC

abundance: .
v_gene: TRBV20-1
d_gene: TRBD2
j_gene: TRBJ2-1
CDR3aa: CSATLAGGAFDNEQFF
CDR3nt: TGCAGTGCCACTCTAGCGGGGGGGGCTTTCGACAATGAGCAGTTCTTC

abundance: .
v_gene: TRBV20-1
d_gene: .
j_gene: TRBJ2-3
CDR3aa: CSAHYTDTQYF
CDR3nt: TGCAGTGCCCACTACACAGATACGCAGTATTTT

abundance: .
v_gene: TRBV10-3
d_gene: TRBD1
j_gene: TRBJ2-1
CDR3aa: CAISIRDRGNEQFF
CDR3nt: TGTGCCATCAGTATCCGGGACAGGGGCAATGAGCAGTTCTTC

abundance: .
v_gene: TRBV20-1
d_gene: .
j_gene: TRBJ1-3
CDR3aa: CSARVTGSRNTIYF
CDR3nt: TGCAGTGCTAGAGTAACGGGATCTAGAAACACCATATATTTT